This T cell receptor (beta chain) derives from a study of regulatory T cells in long-lasting Graves disease. In building TCR beta libraries, iRepertoire HTBI primers were used together with Arm-PCR of CDR3 regions. Each CDR3 protein gets one entry after TCRdb re-called the multiplex PCR reads with MiXCR. The sample lists approximately 400,000 distinct CDR3 sequences; 15% to 18% were seen once. This CDR3 spans 13 amino acids. V was cut by 2 bases and J by 8 bases, with 10 bases left in between. Germline loops: CDR1 MNHEY, CDR2 SVGAGI. The sample holds many counts of this clonotype. Time point in this sample: newly diagnosed GD, antithyroid drugs for less than 3 months. Preparation of the TCR library used RNA extracted from PBMCs.

Sequencing was performed on peripheral blood mononuclear cells (PBMCs), taken at new diagnosis, from a patient treated with antithyroid drugs. The chain employs TRBV6-5 and TRBJ1-3, with D possibly matching TRBD1 (5 bases). The clonotype was recovered from a female donor with Graves disease. CDR3 nucleotides: TGTGCCAGCAGTTACGTCTCGGGGGACACCATATATTTT. Translating it yields CASSYVSGDTIYF.